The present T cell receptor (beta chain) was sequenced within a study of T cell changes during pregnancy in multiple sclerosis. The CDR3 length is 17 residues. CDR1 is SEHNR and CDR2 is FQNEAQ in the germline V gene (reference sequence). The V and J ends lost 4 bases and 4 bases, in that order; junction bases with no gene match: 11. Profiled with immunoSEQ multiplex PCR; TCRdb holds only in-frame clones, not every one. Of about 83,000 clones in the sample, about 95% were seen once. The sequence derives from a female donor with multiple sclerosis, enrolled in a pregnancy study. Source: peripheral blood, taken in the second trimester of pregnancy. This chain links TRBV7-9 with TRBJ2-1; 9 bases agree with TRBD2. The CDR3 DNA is TGTGCCAGCAGCTCATCCTCCGGACTAGCGTCATACAATGAGCAGTTCTTC. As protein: CASSSSSGLASYNEQFF.